This TCR beta chain was identified in a study of brain metastases from non-small cell lung cancer. Findings and caveats of the study: T-cell clones appeared expanded in 60% to 75% of brain metastases relative to matched primary tumors.

This clone was seen only once. Its antigen is unknown. CDR3 length equals 13 residues. The germline V gene has CDR1 SEHNR and CDR2 FQNEAQ (reference sequence). V lost 6 bases, J lost 7 bases, and 13 bases lay in between. Generated by immunoSEQ multiplex PCR, the TCRdb table keeps only in-frame clones and is missing some. The sample holds 1,500 to 2,000 clones; about 89% are singletons and the top ten take 4% to 5%. This clonotype originated in a donor aged 40 or older with non-small cell lung cancer. The V and J genes are TRBV7-9 and TRBJ2-4; D is perhaps TRBD2 (7 bases). Sequenced material: primary lung tumor tissue. CDR3 loop: CASRSKGGNIQYF. The CDR3 nucleotides read TGTGCCAGCAGGTCCAAGGGGGGGAACATTCAGTACTTC.